These T cell receptor beta chains were read from a single sample in a study of CD8 T cells in Susac syndrome. TCRdb recomputed calls from the immunoSEQ multiplex PCR reads with MiXCR, one row per CDR3 protein. The profile shows approximately 210,000 distinct CDR3 sequences, 85% to 95% of them singletons. Sequencing was carried out using CD4+ T cells from PBMCs. Source of these receptors: a human donor with Susac syndrome. Each CDR3 is given with its conserved first and last residue. The D gene is left open where the match is weak. For some rows the clone size is stated as once, few or many, or as a class when expanded; others skip it.

j_call clone_size d_call v_call cdr3_aa cdr3_nt
TRBJ2-2 - - TRBV4-2 CASSRLGLARVGPNTGELFF TGTGCCAGCAGCCGGCTGGGGCTAGCGAGGGTTGGTCCGAACACCGGGGAGCTGTTTTTT
TRBJ1-2 - TRBD1 TRBV9 CASSVGQGRYGYTF TGTGCCAGCAGCGTCGGACAGGGGAGATATGGCTACACCTTC
TRBJ2-5 - TRBD2 TRBV29-1 CSVSTSGDRETQYF TGCAGCGTTTCGACTAGCGGGGACCGGGAGACCCAGTACTTC
TRBJ2-1 - TRBD2 TRBV5-1 CASSLDSGGGNEQFF TGCGCCAGCAGCTTGGACAGCGGGGGGGGTAATGAGCAGTTCTTC
TRBJ1-5 - TRBD1 TRBV29-1 CSVTLQGGSNQPQHF TGCAGCGTCACGTTACAGGGGGGTAGCAATCAGCCCCAGCATTTT
TRBJ2-1 - TRBD2 TRBV6-2/TRBV6-3 CAIRKAGGQAEQFF TGTGCCATCCGAAAAGCGGGGGGCCAGGCTGAGCAGTTCTTC
TRBJ2-5 - - TRBV20-1 CSARSGNQGTQYF TGCAGTGCTAGATCTGGCAACCAGGGGACCCAGTACTTC
TRBJ1-2 once - TRBV4-3 CASSQDANSVYGYTF TGCGCCAGCAGCCAAGATGCGAACAGCGTTTATGGCTACACCTTC
TRBJ2-2 - TRBD1 TRBV6-5 CASSYGTGPETGELFF TGTGCCAGCAGTTATGGGACAGGGCCCGAGACCGGGGAGCTGTTTTTT
TRBJ2-3 - TRBD2 TRBV4-3 CASSQGGVPDTQYF TGCGCCAGCAGCCAGGGGGGGGTGCCAGATACGCAGTATTTT
TRBJ1-1 - - TRBV19 CASSIQMNTEAFF TGTGCCAGTAGTATACAAATGAACACTGAAGCTTTCTTT
TRBJ1-2 - - TRBV20-1 CSAPSLEGLGGYTF TGCAGTGCGCCCTCCTTGGAGGGGCTTGGTGGCTACACCTTC
TRBJ2-2 few - TRBV6-1 CASSVGTGELFF TGTGCCAGCAGTGTGGGGACCGGGGAGCTGTTTTTT
TRBJ2-2 - - TRBV4-3 CASSQEAGARNTGELFF TGCGCCAGCAGCCAAGAGGCGGGGGCGCGGAACACCGGGGAGCTGTTTTTT
TRBJ2-5 - TRBD2 TRBV20-1 CSARDLAGTTQETQYF TGCAGTGCTAGAGATTTGGCTGGGACTACCCAAGAGACCCAGTACTTC
TRBJ1-2 - - TRBV2 CASSGGQANLDGYTF TGTGCCAGCAGTGGTGGGCAGGCAAATTTGGATGGCTACACCTTC
TRBJ2-1 few - TRBV7-7 CASSLGANNEQFF TGTGCTAGCAGCTTGGGTGCTAACAATGAGCAGTTCTTC
TRBJ1-6 - - TRBV25-1 CASKTGPNSPLNF TGTGCCAGCAAGACAGGTCCGAATTCACCCCTGAACTTT
TRBJ2-3 once TRBD1 TRBV13 CASSLQGDGGDTQYF TGTGCCAGCAGCTTACAGGGGGACGGAGGAGATACGCAGTATTTT
TRBJ1-6 once - TRBV1 CTSSQDGGDLASDNSPLHF TGCACCAGCAGCCAAGATGGAGGGGACCTTGCCTCGGATAATTCACCCCTCCACTTT
TRBJ2-5 - - TRBV3-1 CASSQGTPPGTQYF TGTGCCAGCAGCCAAGGTACCCCCCCGGGGACCCAGTACTTC
TRBJ1-1 - TRBD1 TRBV3-1 CASSQRGQPNTEAFF TGTGCCAGCAGCCAACGGGGACAGCCGAACACTGAAGCTTTCTTT
TRBJ1-1 - - TRBV5-6 CASSLRGRYTEAFF TGTGCCAGCAGCTTGCGGGGGAGGTACACTGAAGCTTTCTTT
TRBJ1-6 once TRBD1 TRBV7-9 CASSGGQDTFNSPLHF TGTGCCAGCAGCGGGGGACAGGACACCTTTAATTCACCCCTCCACTTT
TRBJ1-1 - - TRBV28 CASSSLRGEGTEAFF TGTGCCAGCAGTTCCCTCAGGGGAGAGGGAACTGAAGCTTTCTTT
TRBJ1-6 - TRBD1 TRBV4-3 CASSQTGVLNSPLHF TGCGCCAGCAGCCAGACAGGGGTTTTGAATTCACCCCTCCACTTT
TRBJ2-2 few - TRBV5-1 CASSFDSSTGELFF TGCGCCAGCAGCTTTGACTCTTCCACCGGGGAGCTGTTTTTT
TRBJ2-7 - - TRBV20-1 CSARQYVGGDYEQYF TGCAGTGCTCGACAGTATGTCGGAGGGGACTACGAGCAGTACTTC
TRBJ1-1 - - TRBV6-2/TRBV6-3 CASSYSEWGTEAFF TGTGCCAGCAGTTACTCGGAATGGGGCACTGAAGCTTTCTTT
TRBJ1-2 - - TRBV5-4 CASSSPTDSGWNGYTF TGTGCCAGCAGCTCACCGACAGACTCAGGCTGGAATGGCTACACCTTC
TRBJ1-5 - - TRBV20-1 CSALTGLIGQPQHF TGCAGTGCTTTGACAGGACTTATCGGTCAGCCCCAGCATTTT
TRBJ1-3 - - TRBV20-1 CSAPRDGSGNTIYF TGCAGTGCCCCCCGGGACGGCTCTGGAAACACCATATATTTT
TRBJ1-1 - - TRBV7-6 CASSPTRGDTEAFF TGTGCCAGCAGCCCAACCCGGGGGGACACTGAAGCTTTCTTT
TRBJ1-2 - - TRBV7-2 CASSLDGADYGYTF TGTGCCAGCAGCTTAGATGGGGCTGACTATGGCTACACCTTC
TRBJ2-5 - - TRBV7-9 CASSFSQGIGTQYF TGTGCCAGCAGCTTCAGTCAGGGGATCGGGACCCAGTACTTC
TRBJ1-3 - - TRBV10-3 CAIGDTGPRGNTIYF TGTGCCATCGGGGATACAGGGCCACGTGGAAACACCATATATTTT
TRBJ1-2 once TRBD1 TRBV2 CASRQGGRSDYGYTF TGTGCCAGCAGGCAGGGGGGAAGATCGGACTATGGCTACACCTTC
TRBJ1-5 - TRBD1 TRBV5-1 CASSLGQGRNQPQHF TGCGCCAGCAGCTTGGGACAGGGGCGCAATCAGCCCCAGCATTTT
TRBJ1-2 - TRBD1 TRBV20-1 CSAKDRDQDGYTF TGCAGTGCTAAAGACAGGGATCAAGATGGCTACACCTTC
TRBJ1-1 - - TRBV20-1 CSARGRETEAFF TGCAGTGCCCGGGGGCGGGAGACTGAAGCTTTCTTT
TRBJ2-2 once - TRBV6-2/TRBV6-3 CASSYGMTFF TGTGCCAGCAGTTACGGGATGACGTTTTTT
TRBJ2-7 - - TRBV19 CASSIDRDFYEQYF TGTGCCAGTAGTATAGACCGGGACTTCTACGAGCAGTACTTC
TRBJ1-2 once - TRBV9 CASSVAPGGILRVGYTF TGTGCCAGCAGCGTAGCCCCGGGAGGGATCCTGAGGGTTGGCTACACCTTC
TRBJ2-1 - - TRBV2 CASSDQGEPKGEQFF TGTGCCAGCAGTGACCAGGGCGAACCCAAAGGGGAGCAGTTCTTC
TRBJ1-1 - - TRBV5-6 CASSLGQGYTEAFF TGTGCCAGCAGCTTGGGGCAGGGTTATACTGAAGCTTTCTTT
TRBJ2-1 - - TRBV29-1 CSAASGPYNEQFF TGCAGCGCCGCCTCCGGACCATACAATGAGCAGTTCTTC
TRBJ1-3 - - TRBV29-1 CSVEDPRSGNTIYF TGCAGCGTTGAAGATCCCAGATCTGGAAACACCATATATTTT